Below, one T cell receptor beta chain is given with its context. What it binds is not known. This sample is drawn from a study of T cells in Graves' hyperthyroidism and ophthalmopathy. General study points: In the blood, most expanded thyroid clonotypes above 0.001 appeared as well. Ophthalmopathy could be told apart from stable hyperthyroidism with a 13 V-J model. Ophthalmopathy was identified by the model a median around 6.3 months ahead of onset.

TCR beta CDR3 region amplification was performed from RNA transcripts. The HTBI primer set drove a first-round RT-PCR of the TCR CDR3. TCRdb reprocessed the multiplex PCR reads with MiXCR, giving one entry per CDR3 protein. The profile shows about 570,000 distinct CDR3 sequences, around 46% of them singletons. V lost 9 bases and J lost 4; bases outside the gene matches: 7. Germline assignment: CDR1 LNHDA and CDR2 SQIVND (reference sequence). This CDR3 spans 13 amino acids. The diagnostic basis comprised clinical symptoms, serum thyroxine and TRAb, thyroid ultrasound and orbital computed tomography. This chain joins TRBV19 and TRBJ1-2; TRBD1 matches at 8 bases. The sequencing input was peripheral blood or thyroid tissue (not recorded which). The sequence derives from an adult woman with Graves' disease, either hyperthyroidism or ophthalmopathy (not recorded which). The CDR3 nucleotides are TGTGCCAGCACGACAGGGGAGGGCTATGGCTACACCTTC. It yields the protein CASTTGEGYGYTF. The complete variable domain, with remaining parts taken from reference TRBV19 and TRBJ1-2, reads DGGITQSPKYLFRKEGQNVTLSCEQNLNHDAMYWYRQDPGQGLRLIYYSQIVNDFQKGDIAEGYSVSREKKESFPLTVTSAQKNPTAFYLCASTTGEGYGYTFGSGTRLTVV.